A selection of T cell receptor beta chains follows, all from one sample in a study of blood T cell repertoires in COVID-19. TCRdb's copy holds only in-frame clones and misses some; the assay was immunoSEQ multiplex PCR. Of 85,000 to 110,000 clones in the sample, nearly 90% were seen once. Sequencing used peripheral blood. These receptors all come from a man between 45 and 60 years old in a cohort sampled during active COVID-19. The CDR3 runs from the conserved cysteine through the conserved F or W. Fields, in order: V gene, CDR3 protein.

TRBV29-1	CSVGTGPQETQYF
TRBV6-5	CASRDRGQETQYF
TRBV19	CASSTPNGQISHEQFF
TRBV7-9	CASREGFRTEAFF
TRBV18	CASSASSYNSPLHF
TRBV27	CASSFWGPNYGYTF
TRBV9	CASSVVEEYGYTF
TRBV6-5	CASRLTGSLYGYTF
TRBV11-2	CASSLRQGPQGAYTEAFF
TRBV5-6	CASSARGITNSPLHF
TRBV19	CASKRRRGGETQYF
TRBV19	CASSNRGRSTEAFF
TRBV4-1	CASSQQGFYGYTF
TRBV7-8	CASSRTSGGDDEQFF
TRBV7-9	CASSLAGHPFYGYTF
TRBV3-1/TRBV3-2	CASSQDSGRARSPLHF
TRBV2	CASSGTATGGAAFF
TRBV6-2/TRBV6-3	CASSTGGSNYGYTF
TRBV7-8	CASSPGNTGELFF
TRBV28	CASSLTLDTGNTIYF
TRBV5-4	CASSLGGAAYGYTF
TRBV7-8	CASSLVEGSWHF
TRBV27	CASSSPGTGAGKLFF
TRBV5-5	CASSPRTSGGLSGANVLTF
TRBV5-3	CARSLWTADNEKLFF
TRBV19	CASRNGVAGANVLTF
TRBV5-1	CASRRGRDTQYF
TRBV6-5	CASSQGLAGTETQYF
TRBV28	CASSLFSVGNQPQHF
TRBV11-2	CASSLTDKNTEAFF
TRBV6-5	CATVRPGGNYGYTF
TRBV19	CASNPGRGAFF
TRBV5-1	CASSPGQGSHYEQYF
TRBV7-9	CASSYRQGEGKQYF
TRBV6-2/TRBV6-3	CASSYDRVGTQYF
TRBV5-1	CASSADRGGTEAFF
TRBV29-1	CSAGLADNNEQFF
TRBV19	CASSIDLRSGNSNQPQHF
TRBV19	CASSIVTSADFGTQYF
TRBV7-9	CASSYTGTPAGEQFF
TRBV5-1	CASSLQGSSYNEQFF